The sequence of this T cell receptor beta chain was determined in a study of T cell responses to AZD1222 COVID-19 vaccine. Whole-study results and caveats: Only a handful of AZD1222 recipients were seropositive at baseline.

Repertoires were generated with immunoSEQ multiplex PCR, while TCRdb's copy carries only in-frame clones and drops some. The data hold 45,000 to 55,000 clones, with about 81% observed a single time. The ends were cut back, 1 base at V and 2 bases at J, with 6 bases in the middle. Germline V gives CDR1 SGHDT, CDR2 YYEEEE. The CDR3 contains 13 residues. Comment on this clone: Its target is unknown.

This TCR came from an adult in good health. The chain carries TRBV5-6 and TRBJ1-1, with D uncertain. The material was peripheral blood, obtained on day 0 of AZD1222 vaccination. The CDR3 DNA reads TGTGCCAGCAGCTTGAGGGCAAACACTGAAGCTTTCTTT. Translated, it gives CASSLRANTEAFF.